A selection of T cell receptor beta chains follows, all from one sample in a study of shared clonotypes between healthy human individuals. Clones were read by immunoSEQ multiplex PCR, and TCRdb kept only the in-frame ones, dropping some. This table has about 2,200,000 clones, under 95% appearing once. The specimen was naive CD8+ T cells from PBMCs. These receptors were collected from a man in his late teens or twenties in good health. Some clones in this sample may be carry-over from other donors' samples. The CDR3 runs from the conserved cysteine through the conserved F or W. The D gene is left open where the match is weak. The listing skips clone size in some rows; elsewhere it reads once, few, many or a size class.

DNA: TGTGCCAGCAGCGGGGGGGACAGGAACTATGGCTACACCTTC
CDR3: CASSGGDRNYGYTF
J: TRBJ1-2
D: TRBD1
V: TRBV7-9
size: .

DNA: TGTGCCAGCAGCCTTAGTGGGGATCCGGAGACCCAGTACTTC
CDR3: CASSLSGDPETQYF
J: TRBJ2-5
D: .
V: TRBV7-3
size: .

DNA: TGTGCCTGGAACCTGGGACAGGGTACCTACGAGCAGTACTTC
CDR3: CAWNLGQGTYEQYF
J: TRBJ2-7
D: TRBD1
V: TRBV30
size: .

DNA: TGTGCCCAGAACACGTGGGGCACCAATGAAAAACTGTTTTTT
CDR3: CAQNTWGTNEKLFF
J: TRBJ1-4
D: .
V: TRBV27
size: .

DNA: TGTGCCAGCAGTGGGTTGGACAGCATATCCATGAACACTGAAGCTTTCTTT
CDR3: CASSGLDSISMNTEAFF
J: TRBJ1-1
D: .
V: TRBV6-1
size: .

DNA: TGTGCCAGCACCCCCCCAGGGATCTCCTATGGCTACACCTTC
CDR3: CASTPPGISYGYTF
J: TRBJ1-2
D: .
V: TRBV13
size: .

DNA: TGTGCCAGCAGCTTAGGAGGTAGCCATCCGTTCTTC
CDR3: CASSLGGSHPFF
J: TRBJ2-1
D: .
V: TRBV7-2
size: .

DNA: TGTGCCAGTAGTATTGAGACAGGGGGAGTAAACACTGAAGCTTTCTTT
CDR3: CASSIETGGVNTEAFF
J: TRBJ1-1
D: TRBD1
V: TRBV19
size: .

DNA: TGTGCCAGTAGTATAGGCGGCCCTGAAGCTTTCTTT
CDR3: CASSIGGPEAFF
J: TRBJ1-1
D: .
V: TRBV19
size: .

DNA: TGCGCCAGCAGCCCCTTACTAAGGAGCTCCTACAATGAGCAGTTCTTC
CDR3: CASSPLLRSSYNEQFF
J: TRBJ2-1
D: .
V: TRBV4-3
size: .

DNA: TGCGCCAGCAGCCATCTCACGGGGGGTGAGCAGTTCTTC
CDR3: CASSHLTGGEQFF
J: TRBJ2-1
D: TRBD2
V: TRBV4-1
size: .

DNA: TGTGCCAGCCGAATAGACAGCGCAGATACGCAGTATTTT
CDR3: CASRIDSADTQYF
J: TRBJ2-3
D: .
V: TRBV19
size: .

DNA: TGTGCCAGCTGTCCGGGGGGGACAGGGAGGCGCGAGCAGTACTTC
CDR3: CASCPGGTGRREQYF
J: TRBJ2-7
D: .
V: TRBV27
size: .

DNA: TGTGCCAGTAGTATAAGGGGACAGAAAGAGACCCAGTACTTC
CDR3: CASSIRGQKETQYF
J: TRBJ2-5
D: TRBD1
V: TRBV19
size: .

DNA: TGTGCCAGCAGCCCCCCCAACAGGGGCGCCGGGGAGCTGTTTTTT
CDR3: CASSPPNRGAGELFF
J: TRBJ2-2
D: TRBD1
V: TRBV7-9
size: .

DNA: TGTGCCAGCAGCTGGGGGTTCTATGGCTACACCTTC
CDR3: CASSWGFYGYTF
J: TRBJ1-2
D: .
V: TRBV28
size: .

DNA: TGTGCACACATCAGGGGGTCCTACGAGCAGTACTTC
CDR3: CAHIRGSYEQYF
J: TRBJ2-7
D: TRBD1
V: TRBV30
size: .

DNA: TGTGCCACCAGCGCAGACGGGTCATTAGCCAAAAACATTCAGTACTTC
CDR3: CATSADGSLAKNIQYF
J: TRBJ2-4
D: .
V: TRBV15
size: .

DNA: TGTGCCAGCAGCTTATCGATGTGGGAGCAGTACTTC
CDR3: CASSLSMWEQYF
J: TRBJ2-7
D: .
V: TRBV11-2
size: many

DNA: TGTGCCATCTGGACAGGCCCCTATGGCTACACCTTC
CDR3: CAIWTGPYGYTF
J: TRBJ1-2
D: TRBD1
V: TRBV10-3
size: .

DNA: TGTGCCAGCAGCGAGCGACCCGGTAGCACAGATACGCAGTATTTT
CDR3: CASSERPGSTDTQYF
J: TRBJ2-3
D: .
V: TRBV11-2
size: .

DNA: TGTGCCAGCAGTCTAGCGGGAGGTTACGAGCAGTACTTC
CDR3: CASSLAGGYEQYF
J: TRBJ2-7
D: TRBD2
V: TRBV14
size: .

DNA: TGTGCCAGCAGCTTAGCCACCGGGACAGGGCGATACGAGCAGTACTTC
CDR3: CASSLATGTGRYEQYF
J: TRBJ2-7
D: TRBD1
V: TRBV7-8
size: .

DNA: TGTGCCAGCAGCACCCGCGGACACAATTACGAGCAGTACTTC
CDR3: CASSTRGHNYEQYF
J: TRBJ2-7
D: .
V: TRBV7-9
size: .

DNA: TGTGCCAGCAGCCAAGAGAGCGTTAGCACAGATACGCAGTATTTT
CDR3: CASSQESVSTDTQYF
J: TRBJ2-3
D: .
V: TRBV4-2
size: .

DNA: TGCGCCAGCAGTCAGAGGGAGCAACGGGGACTAGCGGGAGATGAGGAAAACACCGGGGAGCTGTTTTTT
CDR3: CASSQREQRGLAGDEENTGELFF
J: TRBJ2-2
D: TRBD2
V: TRBV23-1
size: .

DNA: TGCAGTGCAACTAGAGAGGATACGCAGTATTTT
CDR3: CSATREDTQYF
J: TRBJ2-3
D: .
V: TRBV20-1
size: .

DNA: TGTGCCAACCTGGGGATCCCAGTGGGAGGGGAAATCGAGACCCAGTACTTC
CDR3: CANLGIPVGGEIETQYF
J: TRBJ2-5
D: TRBD2
V: TRBV28
size: .

DNA: TGTGCCAGCAGCCCTGATGATACGTTCTCTGGGGCCAACGTCCTGACTTTC
CDR3: CASSPDDTFSGANVLTF
J: TRBJ2-6
D: .
V: TRBV7-9
size: .

DNA: TGTGCCAGCAGCTCAACAGGGCCGGACACTGAAGCTTTCTTT
CDR3: CASSSTGPDTEAFF
J: TRBJ1-1
D: .
V: TRBV7-9
size: few

DNA: TGTGCCAGCAGCTCGGACGAAGGTGAGCAGTTCTTC
CDR3: CASSSDEGEQFF
J: TRBJ2-1
D: .
V: TRBV13
size: .

DNA: TGTGCCAGCAGTGCGGGGACCTACGAGCAGTACTTC
CDR3: CASSAGTYEQYF
J: TRBJ2-7
D: .
V: TRBV25-1
size: .

DNA: TGTGCCACCGGCGGAGTGAACACTGAAGCTTTCTTT
CDR3: CATGGVNTEAFF
J: TRBJ1-1
D: .
V: TRBV28
size: .

DNA: TGCGCCAGCAGCCAAGATTATTCGGGGGGTTACGAGCAGTACTTC
CDR3: CASSQDYSGGYEQYF
J: TRBJ2-7
D: TRBD2
V: TRBV4-3
size: .

DNA: TGTGCCAGCTCACCAGGGAGCAGGGAGATATACGAGCAGTACTTC
CDR3: CASSPGSREIYEQYF
J: TRBJ2-7
D: .
V: TRBV18
size: .